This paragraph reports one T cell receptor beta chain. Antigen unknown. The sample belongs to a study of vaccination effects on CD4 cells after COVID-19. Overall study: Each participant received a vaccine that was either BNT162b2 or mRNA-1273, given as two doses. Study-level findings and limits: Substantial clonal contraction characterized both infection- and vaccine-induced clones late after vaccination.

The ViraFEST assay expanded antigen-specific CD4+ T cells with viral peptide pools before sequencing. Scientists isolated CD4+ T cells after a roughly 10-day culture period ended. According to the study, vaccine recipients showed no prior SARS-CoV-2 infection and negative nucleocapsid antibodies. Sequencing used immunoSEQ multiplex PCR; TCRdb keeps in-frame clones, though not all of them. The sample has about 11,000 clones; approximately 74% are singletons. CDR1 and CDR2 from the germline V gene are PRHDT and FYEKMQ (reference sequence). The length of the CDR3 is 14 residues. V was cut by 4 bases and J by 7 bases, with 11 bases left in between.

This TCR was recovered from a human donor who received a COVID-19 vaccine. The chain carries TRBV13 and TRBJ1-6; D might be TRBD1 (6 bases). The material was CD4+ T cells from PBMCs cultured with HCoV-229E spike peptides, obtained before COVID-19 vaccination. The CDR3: CASSYDRSNSPLHF. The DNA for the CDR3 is TGTGCCAGCAGCTACGACAGGAGCAATTCACCCCTCCACTTT.